This section outlines one T cell receptor (beta chain) sequence together with its context. Sequencing used immunoSEQ multiplex PCR; TCRdb keeps in-frame clones, though not all of them. In the table there are around 280,000 clones, nearly 90% of which are singletons. These data are taken from a study of blood T cell repertoires in COVID-19. Study at large: Samples taken during acute and convalescent COVID-19 were collected in the United States, Italy and Spain.

Germline V gene lookup returns CDR1 SEHNR and CDR2 FQNEAQ (reference sequence). Trimming removed 5 bases at V and 2 bases at J, with 16 bases between. This CDR3 has 15 residues. This chain joins TRBV7-9 and TRBJ2-7; D is perhaps TRBD2 (5 bases). This TCR was sampled from a woman under 30 with acute COVID-19. The sequenced sample was PBMCs or T cells enriched from blood (not recorded which). The CDR3 sequence is CASSPSRAEAYEQYF. CDR3 sequence (DNA): TGTGCCAGCAGCCCATCCCGGGCGGAGGCCTACGAGCAGTACTTC.